One sample yielded the 28 T cell receptor beta chains listed below, sequenced in a study of shared clonotypes between healthy human individuals. Repertoires were generated with immunoSEQ multiplex PCR, while TCRdb's copy carries only in-frame clones and drops some. Counted here are 2 million to 2.5 million clones, roughly 90% occurring once; the ten biggest clones make up 0.37%. The specimen sequenced was naive CD4+ T cells from PBMCs. Noted subset: CD45RA+ positively selected. The receptors come from a man between 18 and 29 years old in good health. Some clones in this sample may be carry-over from other donors' samples.

This chain joins TRBV27 and TRBJ2-1; no reliable D call. Germline V gene data show CDR1 as MNHEY and CDR2 as SMNVEV (reference sequence). V lost 1 base and J lost 0, with 10 bases in between. This CDR3 has 16 amino acids. The DNA for the CDR3 is TGTGCCAGCAGTTTATTGGGTAGATTCTCCTACAATGAGCAGTTCTTC. Its protein product is CASSLLGRFSYNEQFF.

The CDR3 loop reads CASSRRQNLEAFF. The CDR3 DNA is TGTGCCAGCAGCCGACGACAAAATCTTGAAGCTTTCTTT. The chain has TRBV7-9 and TRBJ1-1; D call uncertain. Germline V gene sequence: CDR1 SEHNR, CDR2 FQNEAQ (reference sequence). V lost 5 bases, J lost 7 bases, and 14 bases lay in between. The CDR3 is 13 amino acids.

The chain combines TRBV28 with TRBJ1-5; 8 bases agree with TRBD1. V lost 3 bases to trimming and J lost 5 bases; unmatched junction nucleotides: 6. This CDR3 has 15 amino acids. Germline V gene sequence: CDR1 MDHEN, CDR2 SYDVKM. The CDR3 nucleotides read TGTGCCAGCAGTTTTGGCAGGGGGCATTATCAGCCCCAGCATTTT. Translation: CASSFGRGHYQPQHF.

J is TRBJ1-2 and V is TRBV11-2; D is possibly TRBD1 (6 bases). In germline, CDR1 is SGHAT, CDR2 FQNNGV. Trimming removed 3 bases at V and 8 bases at J, with 22 bases between. This CDR3 spans 16 amino acids. Here the CDR3 reads CASSFGGQGPARGYTF. The CDR3 DNA reads as TGTGCCAGCAGCTTTGGGGGGCAGGGACCCGCTAGGGGCTACACCTTC.

Worth noting for this clone: Other DNA sequences in the sample encode the same CDR3. V and J are TRBV28 and TRBJ2-7; D is uncertain. The CDR3 is made up of 13 amino acids. V dropped 4 bases and J dropped 4 bases, with 11 bases sitting between them. The V gene's germline CDR1 is MDHEN and CDR2 SYDVKM. CDR3 amino acids: CASSSPNPYEQYF. The CDR3 DNA is TGTGCCAGCAGTTCCCCCAACCCATACGAGCAGTACTTC.

The genes are TRBV15 and TRBJ2-1; D ambiguous. This CDR3 has 15 residues. The germline V gene encodes CDR1 LNHNV and CDR2 YYDKDF (reference sequence). The V gene lost 0 bases and the J gene lost 7 bases, with 13 bases spanning the gap. The CDR3 DNA reads TGTGCCACCAGCAGAGATGCCCGGAGTCAGAATGAGCAGTTCTTC. It codes for CATSRDARSQNEQFF.

The gene calls are TRBV28 and TRBJ2-2; D is ambiguous. The V end lost 5 bases, the J end lost 4 bases, and 14 bases lay between the germline ends. Germline CDR1 MDHEN, CDR2 SYDVKM. The CDR3 has 15 amino acids. The CDR3 DNA follows: TGTGCCAGCAGTCCTTTGTTTGGCCCCACCGGGGAGCTGTTTTTT. Protein: CASSPLFGPTGELFF.

The rearrangement joins TRBV11-2 to TRBJ2-5, with D possibly being TRBD2 (6 bases). Germline loops: CDR1 SGHAT, CDR2 FQNNGV. V was pared by 5 bases and J by 1 base, with 8 bases between. There are 13 residues in the CDR3. The CDR3 nucleotides are TGTGCCAGCAGCCGGGACTTCCAAGAGACCCAGTACTTC. It codes for CASSRDFQETQYF.

J is TRBJ1-1 and V is TRBV18; TRBD1 agrees at 7 bases. The CDR3 runs to 17 residues. The ends lost 2 bases at V and 6 bases at J; junction bases unmatched: 15. The germline CDR1 and CDR2 sequences are KGHSH and LQKENI. The CDR3 DNA follows: TGTGCCAGCTCACCAACCATCTTGGGGACAGAAGCGGCTGAAGCTTTCTTT. Residues: CASSPTILGTEAAEAFF. Variable domain in full (rest from reference TRBV18 and TRBJ1-1): NAGVMQNPRHLVRRRGQEARLRCSPMKGHSHVYWYRQLPEEGLKFMVYLQKENIIDESGMPKERFSAEFPKEGPSILRIQQVVRGDSAAYFCASSPTILGTEAAEAFFGQGTRLTVV.

The gene calls are TRBV27 and TRBJ2-5, with D maybe TRBD1 (6 bases). V dropped 6 bases and J dropped 9 bases, with 14 bases sitting between them. CDR1 MNHEY and CDR2 SMNVEV come from the germline V gene (reference sequence). The CDR3 runs 12 residues. CDR3 in amino acids: CASRTGRSPQYF. Written as DNA, the CDR3 is TGTGCCAGCAGGACAGGACGCTCTCCCCAGTACTTC.

This chain uses TRBV11-1 with TRBJ2-2, with D uncertain. Germline V gives CDR1 SGHAT, CDR2 FQDESV (reference sequence). V was cut by 6 bases and J by 6 bases, with 11 bases left in between. The CDR3 spans 13 residues. CDR3 DNA sequence: TGTGCCAGCAGTTTATACGATCCCGGGGAGCTGTTTTTT. Protein product: CASSLYDPGELFF.

The chain links TRBV9 to TRBJ2-1, with TRBD2 matching over 10 bases. Germline V gene sequence: CDR1 SGDLS, CDR2 YYNGEE. This CDR3 is 15 amino acids long. V gave up 3 bases and J gave up 8 bases; unmatched junction bases: 8. CDR3: CASSAPLAGVYEQFF. CDR3 DNA: TGTGCCAGCAGCGCCCCTCTAGCGGGAGTCTATGAGCAGTTCTTC.

J is TRBJ2-3 and V is TRBV4-1; 12 bases are a match to TRBD2. CDR1 and CDR2 from the germline V gene are MGHRA and YSYEKL. The CDR3 totals 16 residues. The J segment lost 4 bases and the V segment lost 5 bases, leaving 7 bases of the junction unmatched. DNA of the CDR3: TGCGCCAGCAGCTATCTAGCGGGAGGGAGGGCAGATACGCAGTATTTT. Translating gives CASSYLAGGRADTQYF.

The rearrangement links TRBV14 to TRBJ2-2; 8 bases map to TRBD2. This CDR3 has 15 amino acids. The V segment lost 4 bases and the J segment 4 bases; nucleotides outside the gene matches: 5. CDR1 SGHDN and CDR2 FVKESK come from the germline V gene. CDR3 DNA sequence: TGTGCCAGCAGCCTCTCGGGGGGGAGCACCGGGGAGCTGTTTTTT. As protein: CASSLSGGSTGELFF.

The V gene is TRBV15, the J gene TRBJ2-1; 9 bases map to TRBD1. Germline values: CDR1 LNHNV, CDR2 YYDKDF (reference sequence). The CDR3 length is 15 residues. Trimming removed 8 bases from V and 5 bases from J; junction bases left unmatched: 10. The CDR3 DNA sequence: TGTGCCACCGGATGGAGGACAGGGGTAGACAATGAGCAGTTCTTC. Its translation: CATGWRTGVDNEQFF.

The chain uses TRBV28 and TRBJ1-2, with D tentatively TRBD1 (6 bases). This CDR3 comprises 17 residues. Germline CDR1 and CDR2: MDHEN and SYDVKM. Trimming left V 5 bases short and J 3 bases short, with 22 bases between. CDR3 DNA sequence: TGTGCCAGCAGTCCCCACACCCCTACAGGGAATGACTATGGCTACACCTTC. Protein: CASSPHTPTGNDYGYTF.

This sequence joins TRBV7-9 and TRBJ2-2; no clear D. Germline CDR1 reads SEHNR; CDR2 reads FQNEAQ (reference sequence). This CDR3 is 13 amino acids long. The DNA of the CDR3 is TGTGCTTCAAGGCCCGGGCTGGGCGGGGAGCTGTTTTTT. It encodes CASRPGLGGELFF.

J is TRBJ2-5 and V is TRBV28, with TRBD1 matching 9 bases. In germline, CDR1 is MDHEN, CDR2 SYDVKM. The CDR3 runs 15 residues. Trimming removed 10 bases from V and 5 bases from J; junction bases left unmatched: 14. This chain's CDR3 is CATSYTGGAGETQYF. The CDR3 DNA reads as TGTGCCACGAGTTACACAGGGGGCGCGGGGGAGACCCAGTACTTC.

This clone has a single count. The chain combines TRBV19 with TRBJ2-3, with 9 positions matching TRBD2. Germline V gene lookup returns CDR1 LNHDA and CDR2 SQIVND (reference sequence). The trim removed 4 bases at V and 3 bases at J, leaving 11 bases unmatched. This CDR3 contains 17 residues. The CDR3 protein is CASSKLWREGRTDTQYF. CDR3 in DNA: TGTGCCAGTAGTAAACTCTGGCGGGAGGGACGAACAGATACGCAGTATTTT.

The CDR3 protein is CASSVGEGYEQYF. CDR3 nucleotides: TGTGCCAGCAGCGTAGGGGAGGGATACGAGCAGTACTTC. The J gene is TRBJ2-5, the V gene TRBV9; TRBD2 matches at 7 bases. The DNA matches TRBJ2-7 better at its end, which makes the J call doubtful. Per germline, CDR1 SGDLS and CDR2 YYNGEE. The CDR3 has 13 residues.

This chain joins TRBV27 and TRBJ2-4; D is ambiguous. The CDR3 has 14 residues. CDR1 is MNHEY and CDR2 is SMNVEV in the germline V gene (reference sequence). V shed 2 bases and J shed 0 bases, with 5 bases lying between them. The CDR3 DNA follows: TGTGCCAGCAGTTTAACCTTAGCCAAAAACATTCAGTACTTC. Residues: CASSLTLAKNIQYF.

The CDR3 loop is CASSGLERNSYNEQFF. The CDR3 DNA sequence: TGTGCCAGCAGTGGTCTGGAGCGGAACTCCTACAATGAGCAGTTCTTC. This rearrangement joins TRBV6-1 to TRBJ2-1; D is possibly TRBD2 (5 bases). CDR3 size: 16 residues. Germline CDR1 reads MNHNS; CDR2 reads SASEGT. V dropped 4 bases and J dropped 0 bases, with 13 bases sitting between them.

The genes are TRBV7-2 and TRBJ2-7; 7 bases match TRBD1. The ends lost 5 bases at V and 0 bases at J; junction bases unmatched: 4. Per the germline V gene, CDR1 is SGHTA and CDR2 is FQGNSA. This CDR3 has 14 amino acids. The CDR3 DNA follows: TGTGCCAGCAGCCGAAGGGACAGCTCCTACGAGCAGTACTTC. As protein: CASSRRDSSYEQYF.

The chain employs TRBV7-8 and TRBJ2-5, with a tentative D call TRBD1 (6 bases). CDR1 is SGHVS and CDR2 is FQNEAQ in the germline V gene. Trimming left V 7 bases short and J 5 bases short, with 14 bases between. CDR3 length: 13 amino acids. The CDR3 loop is CASNRQVGETQYF. The DNA for the CDR3 is TGTGCCAGCAACAGACAGGTTGGGGAGACCCAGTACTTC. The whole variable domain, filled in from reference TRBV7-8 and TRBJ2-5, reads GAGVSQSPRYKVAKRGQDVALRCDPISGHVSLFWYQQALGQGPEFLTYFQNEAQLDKSGLPSDRFFAERPEGSVSTLKIQRTQQEDSAVYLCASNRQVGETQYFGPGTRLLVL.

This clone was found once. V and J are TRBV4-1 and TRBJ2-3, with 9 bases fitting TRBD2. Trimming cost V 5 bases and J 0 bases; bases outside gene matches: 6. This CDR3 comprises 16 residues. CDR1 and CDR2 from the germline V gene are MGHRA and YSYEKL. CDR3 DNA: TGCGCCAGCAGCTCCCGACTAGCGGTTAGCACAGATACGCAGTATTTT. It is translated as CASSSRLAVSTDTQYF.

The chain recombines TRBV7-2 with TRBJ2-1; D perhaps matches TRBD2 (5 bases). Per germline, CDR1 SGHTA and CDR2 FQGNSA. V lost 1 base and J 3 bases, leaving 16 bases between the germline ends. The CDR3 is made up of 17 amino acids. The CDR3 bases are TGTGCCAGCAGCTTAGTGTCTTTACGGACTCTCTACAATGAGCAGTTCTTC. Protein sequence: CASSLVSLRTLYNEQFF.

J is TRBJ2-7 and V is TRBV7-2, with 7 nucleotides matching TRBD1. Per the germline V gene, CDR1 is SGHTA and CDR2 is FQGNSA. Trimming removed 1 base from V and 4 bases from J; junction bases left unmatched: 7. The CDR3 contains 15 residues. The CDR3 bases are TGTGCCAGCAGCTTAGTCCGGGACAGAGCTTACGAGCAGTACTTC. It yields the protein CASSLVRDRAYEQYF.

This clone was counted once. The chain is built from TRBV10-3 and TRBJ2-1; D is uncertain. The CDR3 loop spans 16 amino acids. The ends were cut back, 0 bases at V and 2 bases at J, with 11 bases in the middle. Germline V lookup: CDR1 ENHRY, CDR2 SYGVKD. The CDR3 coding sequence is TGTGCCATCAGTGAGTCACCGGCGGTTACCTACAATGAGCAGTTCTTC. Translation gives CAISESPAVTYNEQFF.